This TCR beta chain is from a study of cytomegalovirus exposure and HLA in healthy donors. The donors were healthy bone marrow donors. As for this clone: What it binds is unknown.

Primers included in the PCR were 60 Vbeta and 13 Jbeta primers. Here immunoSEQ multiplex PCR was the method, and the copy in TCRdb shows in-frame clones only, minus some. The repertoire holds roughly 80,000 clones, with about four fifths as singletons. Study-wide points: Confirmation was obtained in vitro that a few CMV-associated chains are specific for CMV antigens. In a later analysis, HLA-C alleles had the fewest associated TCRs, DRB1 alleles the most.

Trimming removed 2 bases from V and 7 bases from J, with 16 bases in between. Germline lookup yields CDR1 SGHRS and CDR2 YFSETQ. The CDR3 runs to 15 residues. This chain joins TRBV5-1 and TRBJ2-4, with D tentatively TRBD2 (6 bases). This receptor was identified in a woman between 25 and 40 years old in good health and CMV-seronegative. Source material: PBMCs. CDR3 loop: CASSFDPQLANIQYF. The CDR3, as DNA: TGCGCCAGCAGCTTCGACCCCCAACTAGCCAACATTCAGTACTTC.